There are many counts of the clone carrying this T cell receptor (beta chain). This specimen belongs to a study of early T cells in non-severe SARS-CoV-2 infection. One entry per CDR3 protein results from TCRdb running MiXCR on the 5' RACE reads. The sample consists of about 63,000 distinct CDR3 sequences, roughly 13% of them appearing once. The sample consisted of whole blood. The receptor's source is an adult who was a healthcare worker with PCR-confirmed SARS-CoV-2 infection or an uninfected control (not recorded which).

The CDR3 bases are TGTGCCAGCAGGAGATTCGGGCAGACAGACACAGATACGCAGTATTTT. Translated, it gives CASRRFGQTDTDTQYF. V gene TRBV2 combines with J gene TRBJ2-3, with D maybe TRBD1 (5 bases). Germline V gene lookup returns CDR1 SNHLY and CDR2 FYNNEI. CDR3 length equals 16 residues. Trimming pared 6 bases from V and 2 bases from J, leaving 18 bases between.